This TCR beta chain was documented in a study of CD8 T cells in ankylosing spondylitis. Study-level results: A TCR beta motif made of 7 to 9 highly homologous variants seemed typical of ankylosing spondylitis blood.

With respect to this clonotype: Antigen unknown.

TCRdb called the 5' RACE reads again in MiXCR, with one record for every CDR3 protein. The data show some 800,000 distinct CDR3 sequences, with over 9.5% seen just once and 0.51% held by the top ten. The germline gives CDR1 MNHNS, CDR2 SASEGT. Trimming took 6 bases from V and 6 from J, leaving 20 bases between them. This CDR3 has 15 residues. This TCR came from a male donor with ankylosing spondylitis. The genes are TRBV6-1 and TRBJ1-2, with D unresolved. Sequencing used blood, either unsorted or a sorted T cell fraction (not recorded which). CDR3 nucleotide sequence: TGTGCCAGCAGCCAACGATCAGTGATCATTAATGGCTACACCTTC. Translation gives CASSQRSVIINGYTF.